This entry lists 8 T cell receptor beta chains sequenced from one sample in a study of blood T cell repertoires in COVID-19. The table came from immunoSEQ multiplex PCR; TCRdb's copy has only in-frame clones and leaves some out. The sample has under 350,000 clones, around 89% seen once. Sequences were obtained from peripheral blood. The receptors come from a man aged 35-49 years with acute or convalescent COVID-19.

V gene TRBV7-8 combines with J gene TRBJ2-6; 9 nucleotides align to TRBD2. J was trimmed by 4 bases and V by 6 bases; bases with no gene match: 16. The CDR3 consists of 19 residues. The germline V gene encodes CDR1 SGHVS and CDR2 FQNEAQ. CDR3 bases: TGTGCCAGCAGGACGGCCCTCGGGGGAGCGGGAGGAGGGGCCAACGTCCTGACTTTC. It yields the protein CASRTALGGAGGGANVLTF.

This chain connects TRBV30 to TRBJ1-4, with no clear D. CDR1 is GTSNPN and CDR2 is SVGIG in the germline V gene (reference sequence). The CDR3 covers 16 residues. Trimming removed 1 base at V and 0 bases at J, with 12 bases between. The DNA for the CDR3 is TGTGCCTGGAGTGAGAGCACCGTGGCAACTAATGAAAAACTGTTTTTT. This translates into CAWSESTVATNEKLFF.

The CDR3 is CASSLKIQVTGELFF. The CDR3 DNA sequence: TGTGCCAGCAGCTTAAAGATCCAGGTTACCGGGGAGCTGTTTTTT. The J gene is TRBJ2-2, the V gene TRBV11-2; no firm D call. Germline CDR1 and CDR2: SGHAT and FQNNGV. Trimming removed 2 bases at V and 5 bases at J, with 12 bases between. The CDR3 contains 15 residues.

The J gene is TRBJ1-1, the V gene TRBV28, with 7 bases aligning to TRBD1. CDR1 and CDR2 from the germline V gene are MDHEN and SYDVKM. The CDR3 length is 14 residues. After removal of 7 bases from V and 2 bases from J, the junction contained 7 bases not matched to a gene. The CDR3 reads CASIPWDSNTEAFF. The CDR3 DNA reads TGTGCCAGCATCCCGTGGGACAGCAACACTGAAGCTTTCTTT.

V usage is TRBV12-5 and J usage is TRBJ1-3; possible D gene TRBD1, 5 bases. The CDR3 consists of 14 residues. Trimming cost V 4 bases and J 6 bases, with 13 bases left between them. Germline-derived CDR1 and CDR2 are LGHNT and FRNRAP. The chain's CDR3 is CASGSQAGPNTIYF. The CDR3 DNA follows: TGTGCTAGTGGTTCACAGGCAGGGCCAAACACCATATATTTT.

The V gene is TRBV18, the J gene TRBJ2-3; D is ambiguous. The CDR3 is made up of 12 amino acids. The V gene's germline CDR1 is KGHSH and CDR2 LQKENI. V shed 6 bases and J shed 6 bases, with 10 bases lying between them. The CDR3 DNA is TGTGCCAGCTCCCGACAAGAGGATACGCAGTATTTT. Its translation: CASSRQEDTQYF.

This sequence joins TRBV21-1 and TRBJ2-2; whether TRBD2, the table's D call, matches the DNA was not checked. TRBV21-1 is given as a pseudogene. The CDR3 loop spans 17 amino acids. The CDR3 DNA follows: TGTGCCAGCAGCACCGTACTAGCGGGACCGAACACCGGGGAGCTGTTTTTT. Protein product: CASSTVLAGPNTGELFF.

The V and J genes are TRBV5-1 and TRBJ2-2; tentatively, D is TRBD2 (7 bases). This CDR3 spans 15 amino acids. Germline CDR1 SGHRS, CDR2 YFSETQ. The germline V and J ends were trimmed by 5 bases and 5 bases, with 16 bases remaining between them. The CDR3 DNA follows: TGCGCCAGCAGACCCTTGGGGGGGGCAACCGGGGAGCTGTTTTTT. Protein product: CASRPLGGATGELFF.